This T cell receptor (beta chain) was recovered during a study of cytomegalovirus exposure and HLA in healthy donors. This CDR3 is built from 13 residues. V was shortened by 4 bases and J by 4 bases, with 9 bases between the two germline ends. Germline V gene lookup returns CDR1 SGHDT and CDR2 YYEEEE. The study, taken as a whole, reports: Three CMV-associated chains proved CMV antigen-specific in vitro.

The PCR employed 60 Vbeta primers together with 13 Jbeta primers. Repertoires were generated with immunoSEQ multiplex PCR, while TCRdb's copy carries only in-frame clones and drops some. The data hold about 160,000 clones, with 70% to 90% observed a single time. About this clone itself: Its antigen is not known. This CDR3 is also generated by other DNA sequences in the sample.

The sequencing sample was made of PBMCs. This sequence originates from a man aged 18 to 30 in good health and CMV-seropositive. V is TRBV5-6 and J is TRBJ2-1; TRBD1 might be the D (5 bases). For the CDR3, the DNA is TGTGCCAGCAGCCCCACAGGATACAATGAGCAGTTCTTC. Protein product: CASSPTGYNEQFF.